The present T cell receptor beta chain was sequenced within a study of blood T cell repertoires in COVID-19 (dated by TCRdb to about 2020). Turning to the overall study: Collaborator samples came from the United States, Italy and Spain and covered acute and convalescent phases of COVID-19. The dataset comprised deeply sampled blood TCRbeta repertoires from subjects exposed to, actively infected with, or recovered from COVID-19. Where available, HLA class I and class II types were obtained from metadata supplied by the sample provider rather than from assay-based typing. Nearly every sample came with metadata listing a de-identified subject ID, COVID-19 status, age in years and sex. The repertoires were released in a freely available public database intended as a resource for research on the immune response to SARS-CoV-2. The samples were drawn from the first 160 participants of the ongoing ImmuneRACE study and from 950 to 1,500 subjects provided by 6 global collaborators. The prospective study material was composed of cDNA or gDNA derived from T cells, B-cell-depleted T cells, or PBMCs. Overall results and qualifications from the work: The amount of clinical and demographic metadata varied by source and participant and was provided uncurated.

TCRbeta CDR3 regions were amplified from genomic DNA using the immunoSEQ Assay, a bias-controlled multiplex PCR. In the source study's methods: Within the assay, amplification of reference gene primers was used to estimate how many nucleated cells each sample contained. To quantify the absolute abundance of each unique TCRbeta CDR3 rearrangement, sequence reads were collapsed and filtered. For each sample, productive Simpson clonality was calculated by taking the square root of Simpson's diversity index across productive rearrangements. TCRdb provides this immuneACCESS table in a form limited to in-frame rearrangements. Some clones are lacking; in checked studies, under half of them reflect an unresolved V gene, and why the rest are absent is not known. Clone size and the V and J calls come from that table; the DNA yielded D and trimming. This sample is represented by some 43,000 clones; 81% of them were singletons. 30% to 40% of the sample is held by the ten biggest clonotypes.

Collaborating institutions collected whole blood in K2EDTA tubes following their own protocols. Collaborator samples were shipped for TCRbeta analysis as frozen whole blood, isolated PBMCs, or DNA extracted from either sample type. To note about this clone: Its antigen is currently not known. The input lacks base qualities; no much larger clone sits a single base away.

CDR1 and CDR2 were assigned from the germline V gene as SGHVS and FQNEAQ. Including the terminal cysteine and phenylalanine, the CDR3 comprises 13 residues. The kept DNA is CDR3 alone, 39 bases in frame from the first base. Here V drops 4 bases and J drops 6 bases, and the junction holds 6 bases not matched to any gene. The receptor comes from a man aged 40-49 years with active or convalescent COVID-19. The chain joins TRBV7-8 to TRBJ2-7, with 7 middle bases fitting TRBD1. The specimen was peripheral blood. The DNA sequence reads TGTGCCAGCAGCTCTGACGACAGGGCCGAGCAGTACTTC. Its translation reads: CASSSDDRAEQYF.